This T cell receptor (beta chain) was sequenced during a study of blood T cells in healthy people across ages. Regarding the study as a whole: In the absence of known donor CMV status, changes in expanded clonotypes were possibly confounded. Both higher diversity and more naive CD4+ cells marked long-lived donors when set against aged donors.

Trimming cost V 4 bases and J 1 base; bases outside gene matches: 6. Per the germline V gene, CDR1 is SGHRS and CDR2 is YFSETQ. This CDR3 spans 15 amino acids. A remark on this clonotype: Its antigen remains unidentified.

A sample-barcoded 5' primer and a J-beta primer mix were used in a second PCR of roughly 7 to 11 cycles. Samples each returned at least 3 million CDR3-containing paired-end reads. TCRdb recomputed calls from the 5' RACE reads with MiXCR, one row per CDR3 protein. The sample comprises about 1.8 million distinct CDR3 sequences, about 49% of which are singletons, and less than 2.5% rests with the top ten. The source is a woman in her 40s in good health. The gene calls are TRBV5-1 and TRBJ1-2; TRBD1 matches at 8 bases. Sequenced sample: blood. CDR3 coding DNA: TGCGCCAGCAGCGAGAGGACAGGGATTAACTATGGCTACACCTTC. It yields the protein CASSERTGINYGYTF.